Below, one TCR beta chain is given with its context. The clone's antigen remains unknown. Base quality data are lacking; no much larger clone is found one base away. From the cysteine up to the phenylalanine, the CDR3 has a length of 17 residues. Of the read, only the CDR3 DNA is kept; its 51 bases are in frame from base 1. V loses 4 bases of germline sequence and J loses 5 bases, and the interval between the two ends is 21 bases. Looking up the germline V gene (reference sequence) yields CDR1 SEHNR and CDR2 FQNEAQ. The data stem from a study of beta chain features in type 1 diabetes (dated by TCRdb to the late 2010s). About the investigation overall: Patients and healthy donors did not differ in mean age, gender distribution, total cell number or subset yield. The study compared the TCRB repertoires of sorted circulating CD4+ T cell subsets in recently diagnosed type 1 diabetes patients with those in matched healthy donors. Across all samples, almost 110 million sorted cells were examined, and cell number per subset correlated strongly with RNA yield. Regulatory and stem cell-like memory subsets were obtained from only 8 patients and roughly eight healthy donors, while naive and central memory subsets were obtained from all 30 or so donors. Findings and caveats that apply to the study as a whole: PCR might favor shorter templates, but patient and control samples were amplified and corrected together, so any skew would affect both groups equally. Sequencing cDNA rather than genomic DNA could over-represent highly expressing activated cells, although activation and CD3 levels did not differ between groups. A moderate but significant shortening of TCRB CDR3 length was observed in type 1 diabetes patients in all four CD4+ subsets. Fewer insertions and more nucleotide deletions at VDJ recombination sites were observed in patients with type 1 diabetes, implying thymic rearrangement abnormalities. Because the HLA sub-analyses included only small numbers of individuals, any influence of HLA type on TCRB rearrangement was left unresolved. Naive, central memory and regulatory TCRB repertoires appeared more similar among patients than among healthy donors.

All of the isolated RNA was reverse transcribed with the High Capacity cDNA Reverse Transcription Kit, so expressed TCRB transcripts were sequenced. Deep immunoSEQ sequencing was applied to naive, central memory and regulatory T cell samples, giving an average of around 3.4 million total reads per sample. Sorted cells were lysed in RLT buffer, and RNA was extracted using DNase-treated RNeasy Micro or Mini kits according to cell number. To prevent cross-contamination, every cell subset was processed on its own, while patient and healthy donor samples were processed together. The immunoSEQ multiplex PCR was used to amplify TCRB sequences from cDNA, generating 87-bp fragments that spanned the CDR3 region. Sequencing of the amplicons was done on the Illumina HiSeq platform. In the authors' own workflow: PCR bias was corrected computationally using synthetic template baselines, and reads within Hamming distance 2 were collapsed, with unmergeable singletons discarded. Reads were aligned against IMGT to assign V, D and J genes, CDR3 length and insertions or deletions at six rearrangement sites. Within each subset, clonotype counts were normalized to sorted cell number, and only after that were true diversity and Gini coefficients computed with the tcR R package. The overlap coefficient, calculated on TCRB nucleotide sequences, was used to quantify repertoire sharing. Out-of-frame TCRB sequences from naive cells were analyzed as a proxy for the pre-selection repertoire. Held by TCRdb, this immuneACCESS table contains in-frame sequences only and omits some clones. Under half of the omission traces to an unresolved V gene where checked; the cause of the rest is unknown. V and J calls and clone size follow that table, whereas D and trimming were derived from the DNA. The sample yields under 950,000 clones; roughly 15% were counted once. The ten largest clones take up 0.02% to 0.025% of the sample.

Each donor gave one peripheral blood draw, approximately 100 mL on average, collected into heparinised tubes. Using a panel that included CD45RO, CCR7, CD25, CD127, CD95 and CD27, naive, central memory, regulatory and stem cell-like memory CD4+ T cells were sorted on a BD FACSAria II. All sorted populations exceeded 95% purity. PBMCs were separated immediately by Lymphoprep density gradient centrifugation and were stained directly, without being cultured. So that batch effects would be minimized, each experiment stained and sorted samples in pairs, pairing one healthy donor with one patient. The sequenced sample consisted of naive CD4+ T cells from blood. Interpreted using the paper, the cell subset or site label stands for: true naive CD4+ T cells. The origin of this receptor is a young woman in good health. The rearranged segments are TRBV7-9 and TRBJ2-1, with TRBD2 perhaps the D gene, on 6 matching bases. The nucleotides are TGTGCCAGCAGCTCCCATCACTCGGGACTGGTAAACAATGAGCAGTTCTTC. Protein translation: CASSSHHSGLVNNEQFF.